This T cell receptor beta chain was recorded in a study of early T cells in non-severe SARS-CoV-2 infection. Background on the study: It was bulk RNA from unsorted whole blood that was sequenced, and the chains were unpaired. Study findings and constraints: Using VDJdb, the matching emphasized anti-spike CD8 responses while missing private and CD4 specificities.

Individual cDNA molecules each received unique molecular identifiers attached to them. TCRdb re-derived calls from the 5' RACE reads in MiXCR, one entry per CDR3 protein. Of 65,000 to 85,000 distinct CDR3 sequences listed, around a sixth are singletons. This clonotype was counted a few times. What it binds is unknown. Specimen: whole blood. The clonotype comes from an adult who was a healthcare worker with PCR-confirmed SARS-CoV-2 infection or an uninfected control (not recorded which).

The CDR3 loop reads CASNLPGQGYYEQFF. The DNA for the CDR3 is TGTGCCAGTAACCTACCGGGACAGGGATATTACGAGCAGTTCTTC. V is TRBV19 and J is TRBJ2-1, with 9 positions matching TRBD1. Germline CDR1 LNHDA, CDR2 SQIVND (reference sequence). V was pared by 7 bases and J by 10 bases, with 14 bases of the junction left unmatched. The CDR3 has 15 residues.